The clone carrying this TCR beta chain came up once. This entry belongs to a study of blood T cell repertoires in COVID-19. As for the study in general: Collection of acute and convalescent COVID-19 samples took place in the United States, Italy and Spain. Sources were T cells, B-cell-depleted T cells, or PBMCs; the material itself was cDNA or gDNA.

The CDR3 has 13 residues. In germline, CDR1 is MDHEN, CDR2 SYDVKM. Trimming shortened V by 5 bases and J by 7 bases, and 14 bases separated the two germline ends. The authors' processing: It was from reference gene primer amplification that nucleated cell counts were estimated. Clones were read by immunoSEQ multiplex PCR, and TCRdb kept only the in-frame ones, dropping some. From that table come the V and J calls and clone size; the DNA was used to work out D and trimming. The sample consists of around 28,000 clones, around 86% of them appearing once. The chain carries TRBV28 and TRBJ1-2, with D unresolved. Sequencing used peripheral blood. The receptor's source is a human donor in a cohort sampled during active COVID-19. CDR3 nucleotide sequence: TGTGCCAGCAGTACCGGGTCCCCGGCTGGCTACACCTTC. It yields the protein CASSTGSPAGYTF.